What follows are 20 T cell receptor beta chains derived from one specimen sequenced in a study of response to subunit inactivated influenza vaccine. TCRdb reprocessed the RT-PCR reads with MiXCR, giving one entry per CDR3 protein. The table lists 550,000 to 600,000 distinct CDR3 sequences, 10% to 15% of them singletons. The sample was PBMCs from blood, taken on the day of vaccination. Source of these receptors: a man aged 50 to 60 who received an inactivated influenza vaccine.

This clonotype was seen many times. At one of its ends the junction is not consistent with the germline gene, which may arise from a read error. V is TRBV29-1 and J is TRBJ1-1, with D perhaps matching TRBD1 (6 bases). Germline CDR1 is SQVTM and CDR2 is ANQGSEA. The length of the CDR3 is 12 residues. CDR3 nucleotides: TGCAGCGTCGAAGGGGGGGGGACTGAAGCTTTCTTT. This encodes CSVEGGGTEAFF.

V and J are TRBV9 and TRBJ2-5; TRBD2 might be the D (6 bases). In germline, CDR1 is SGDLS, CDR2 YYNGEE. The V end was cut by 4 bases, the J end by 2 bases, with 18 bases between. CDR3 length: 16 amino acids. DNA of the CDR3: TGTGCCAGCAGCCTTCGGAGGGCTGGTATTCAAGAGACCCAGTACTTC. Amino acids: CASSLRRAGIQETQYF.

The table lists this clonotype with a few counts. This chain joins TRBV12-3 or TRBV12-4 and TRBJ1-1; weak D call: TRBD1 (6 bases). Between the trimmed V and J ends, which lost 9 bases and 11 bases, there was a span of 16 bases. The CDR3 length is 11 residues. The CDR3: CASQKTGSAFF. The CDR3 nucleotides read TGTGCCAGTCAAAAAACAGGGTCCGCTTTCTTT.

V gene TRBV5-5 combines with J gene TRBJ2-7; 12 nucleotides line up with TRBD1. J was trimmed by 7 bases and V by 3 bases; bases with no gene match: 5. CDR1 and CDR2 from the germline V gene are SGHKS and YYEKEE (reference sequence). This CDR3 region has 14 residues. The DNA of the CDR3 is TGTGCCAGCAGCTCGGGACAGGGGGCTTGGGAGCAGTACTTC. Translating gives CASSSGQGAWEQYF.

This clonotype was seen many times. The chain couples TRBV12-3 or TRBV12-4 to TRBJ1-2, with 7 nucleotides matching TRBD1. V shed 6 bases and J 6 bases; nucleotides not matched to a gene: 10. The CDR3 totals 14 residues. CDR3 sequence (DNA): TGTGCCAGCAGCCTAACCGACAGGGCAAATGGCTACACCTTC. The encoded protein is CASSLTDRANGYTF.

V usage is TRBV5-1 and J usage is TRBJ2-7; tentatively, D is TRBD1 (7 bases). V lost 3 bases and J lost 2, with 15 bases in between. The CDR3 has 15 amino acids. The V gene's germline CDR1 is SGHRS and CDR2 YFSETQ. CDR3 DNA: TGCGCCAGCAGCTCGCGCGGGACAGCAGCCTACGAGCAGTACTTC. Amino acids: CASSSRGTAAYEQYF.

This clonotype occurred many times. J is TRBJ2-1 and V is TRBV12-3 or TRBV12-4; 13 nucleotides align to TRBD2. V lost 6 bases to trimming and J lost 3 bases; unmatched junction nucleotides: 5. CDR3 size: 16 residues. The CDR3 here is CASRGTSGDIYNEQFF. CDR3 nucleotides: TGTGCCAGCAGGGGGACTAGCGGGGATATCTACAATGAGCAGTTCTTC.

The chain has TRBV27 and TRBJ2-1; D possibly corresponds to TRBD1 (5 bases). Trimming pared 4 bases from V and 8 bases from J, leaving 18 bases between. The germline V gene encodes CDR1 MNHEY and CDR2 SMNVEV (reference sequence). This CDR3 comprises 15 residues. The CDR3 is CASSSPDTGMHEQFF. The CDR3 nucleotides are TGTGCCAGCAGTTCACCCGACACAGGAATGCATGAGCAGTTCTTC.

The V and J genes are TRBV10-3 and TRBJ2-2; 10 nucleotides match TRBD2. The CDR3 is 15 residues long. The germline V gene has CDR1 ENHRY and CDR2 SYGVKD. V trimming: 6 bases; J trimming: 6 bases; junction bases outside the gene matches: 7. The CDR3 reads CAIRDSGRAAGELFF. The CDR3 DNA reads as TGTGCCATCAGGGACAGCGGGAGGGCCGCCGGGGAGCTGTTTTTT.

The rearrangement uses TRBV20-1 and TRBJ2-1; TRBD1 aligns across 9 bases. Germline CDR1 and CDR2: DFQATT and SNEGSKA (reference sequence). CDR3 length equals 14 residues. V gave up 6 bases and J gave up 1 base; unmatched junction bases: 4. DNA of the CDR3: TGCAGTGCATTCGACAGGGGGTCCTACAATGAGCAGTTCTTC. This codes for CSAFDRGSYNEQFF.

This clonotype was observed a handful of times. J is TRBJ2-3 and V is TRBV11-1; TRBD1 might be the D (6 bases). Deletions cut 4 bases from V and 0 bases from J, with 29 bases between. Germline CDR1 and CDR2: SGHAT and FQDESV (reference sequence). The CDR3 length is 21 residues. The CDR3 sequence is CASSSPGTQKPTGLSTDTQYF. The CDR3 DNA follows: TGTGCCAGCAGCTCCCCGGGGACCCAGAAACCGACAGGCCTAAGCACAGATACGCAGTATTTT.

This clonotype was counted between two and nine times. The DNA for the CDR3 is TGCAGTGCTAGAGATAGCGGACTAAACATCAACACCGGGGAGCTGTTTTTT. Translation gives CSARDSGLNINTGELFF. This sequence joins TRBV20-1 and TRBJ2-2; TRBD2 is a possible D gene (6 bases). Germline CDR1 reads DFQATT; CDR2 reads SNEGSKA (reference sequence). Between the trimmed V and J ends, which lost 0 bases and 2 bases, there was a span of 16 bases. The CDR3 is made up of 17 amino acids.

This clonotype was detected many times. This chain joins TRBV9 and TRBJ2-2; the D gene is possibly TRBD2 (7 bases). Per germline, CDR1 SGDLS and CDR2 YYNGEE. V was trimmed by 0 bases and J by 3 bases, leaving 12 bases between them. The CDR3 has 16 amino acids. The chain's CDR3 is CASSVEGGRYTGELFF. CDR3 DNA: TGTGCCAGCAGCGTAGAGGGGGGGCGATACACCGGGGAGCTGTTTTTT. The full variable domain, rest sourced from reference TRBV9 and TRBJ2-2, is DSGVTQTPKHLITATGQRVTLRCSPRSGDLSVYWYQQSLDQGLQFLIQYYNGEERAKGNILERFSAQQFPDLHSELNLSSLELGDSALYFCASSVEGGRYTGELFFGEGSRLTVL.

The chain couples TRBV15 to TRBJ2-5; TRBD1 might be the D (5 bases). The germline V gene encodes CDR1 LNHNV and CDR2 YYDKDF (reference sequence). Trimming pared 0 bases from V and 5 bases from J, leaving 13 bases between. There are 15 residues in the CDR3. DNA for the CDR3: TGTGCCACCAGCAGAGATCCACAAGGGGATGAGACCCAGTACTTC. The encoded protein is CATSRDPQGDETQYF.

As DNA, the CDR3 is TGCAGTGCTAGCCCTGCGGGAGGCGGTGCAGATACGCAGTATTTT. This encodes CSASPAGGGADTQYF. The gene calls are TRBV20-1 and TRBJ2-3; 8 positions match TRBD2. The CDR3 contains 15 residues. Germline loops: CDR1 DFQATT, CDR2 SNEGSKA (reference sequence). Trimming took 3 bases from V and 4 from J; bases not matched to a gene: 9.

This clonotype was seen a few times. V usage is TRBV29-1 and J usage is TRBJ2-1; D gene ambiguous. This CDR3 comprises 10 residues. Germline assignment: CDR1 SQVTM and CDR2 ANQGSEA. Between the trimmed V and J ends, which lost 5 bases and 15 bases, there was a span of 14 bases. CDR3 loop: CSVHRDKRFF. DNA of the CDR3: TGCAGCGTTCACCGAGACAAGAGGTTCTTC.

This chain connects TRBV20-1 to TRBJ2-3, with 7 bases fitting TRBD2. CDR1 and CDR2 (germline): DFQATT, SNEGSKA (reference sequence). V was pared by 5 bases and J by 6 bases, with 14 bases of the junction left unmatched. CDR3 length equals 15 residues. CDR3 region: CSASPLAAVGDTQYF. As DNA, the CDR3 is TGCAGTGCTTCCCCCCTAGCGGCTGTCGGGGATACGCAGTATTTT.

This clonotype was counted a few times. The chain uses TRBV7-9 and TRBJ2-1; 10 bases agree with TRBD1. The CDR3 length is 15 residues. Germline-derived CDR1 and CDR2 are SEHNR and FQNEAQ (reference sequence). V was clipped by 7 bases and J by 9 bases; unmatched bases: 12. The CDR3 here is CASTKDRGGSGEQFF. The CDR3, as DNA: TGTGCCAGCACGAAGGACAGGGGGGGATCTGGTGAGCAGTTCTTC.

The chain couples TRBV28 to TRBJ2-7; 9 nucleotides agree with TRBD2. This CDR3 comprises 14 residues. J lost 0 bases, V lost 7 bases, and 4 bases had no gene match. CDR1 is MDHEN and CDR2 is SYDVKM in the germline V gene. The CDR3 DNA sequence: TGTGCCAGCAAGCGGGGGGCTAGCTCCTACGAGCAGTACTTC. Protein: CASKRGASSYEQYF.

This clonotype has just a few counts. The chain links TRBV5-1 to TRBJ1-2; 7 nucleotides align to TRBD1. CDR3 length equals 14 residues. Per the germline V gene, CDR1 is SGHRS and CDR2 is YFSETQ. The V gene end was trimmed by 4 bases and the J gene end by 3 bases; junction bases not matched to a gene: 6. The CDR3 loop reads CASSLTGTDYGYTF. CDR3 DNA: TGCGCCAGCAGCCTGACCGGGACAGACTATGGCTACACCTTC.